The 2 T cell receptor beta chains below all came from one sample that was sequenced in a study of stem cell transplantation in POMP-related autoinflammatory disease. The assay was immunoSEQ multiplex PCR, and TCRdb's table has in-frame clones only and misses some. This table holds roughly 68,000 clones, roughly 88% found once. The source material was CD4+ T cells from PBMCs, sampled after stem cell transplantation. The receptors here all came from a human patient with POMP-related autoinflammation and immune dysregulation (PRAID). Part of the T cells may come from the graft donor.

The chain recombines TRBV18 with TRBJ1-6; D is undetermined. V shed 2 bases and J shed 0 bases, with 11 bases lying between them. The CDR3 has 17 residues. Germline V gene sequence: CDR1 KGHSH, CDR2 LQKENI. The CDR3 loop reads CASSPEPPSSYNSPLHF. The CDR3 DNA is TGTGCCAGCTCACCAGAACCCCCCAGCTCCTATAATTCACCCCTCCACTTT.

This sequence joins TRBV11-3 and TRBJ1-3; 8 nucleotides match TRBD1. The germline gives CDR1 SGHNT, CDR2 YENEEA. The CDR3 runs 16 residues. V dropped 3 bases and J dropped 4; count of bases not matched to a gene: 8. The CDR3 protein is CASSLDRAFSGNTIYF. The CDR3 DNA sequence: TGTGCCAGCAGCTTGGACAGGGCCTTCTCAGGAAACACCATATATTTT.